These 27 T cell receptor beta chains originate from one sample sequenced in a study of blood T cell repertoires in COVID-19. Here immunoSEQ multiplex PCR was the method, and the copy in TCRdb shows in-frame clones only, minus some. Seen here are under 200,000 clones, approximately 83% observed once, and the top ten hold about 8.2%. Sequenced material: peripheral blood. These receptors came from a man aged 60-69 years with acute or convalescent COVID-19.

This clone was seen only a few times. The rearrangement links TRBV10-3 to TRBJ2-1; 13 positions agree with TRBD2. V gave up 6 bases and J gave up 0 bases; unmatched junction bases: 17. Per germline, CDR1 ENHRY and CDR2 SYGVKD. The CDR3 length is 21 residues. CDR3 residues: CAIRGRDPGLAGPSSYNEQFF. The CDR3 DNA is TGTGCCATCAGGGGTCGGGATCCGGGACTAGCGGGACCTAGCTCCTACAATGAGCAGTTCTTC.

This clone was counted a single time. The chain has TRBV11-3 and TRBJ1-1; tentative D call: TRBD1 (6 bases). Germline CDR1 and CDR2: SGHNT and YENEEA. The V gene lost 5 bases and the J gene lost 1 base, with 11 bases spanning the gap. This CDR3 spans 14 amino acids. The CDR3 DNA reads TGTGCCAGCAGCCCGGGGGGGCCGAACACTGAAGCTTTCTTT. This gives the protein CASSPGGPNTEAFF.

The rearrangement uses TRBV19 and TRBJ1-2; D call uncertain. Trimming left V 3 bases short and J 4 bases short, with 12 bases between. The CDR3 contains 14 residues. CDR1 and CDR2 from the germline V gene are LNHDA and SQIVND (reference sequence). The CDR3 bases are TGTGCCAGTAGTATGTCCGAACTCCGCTATGGCTACACCTTC. This sequence encodes CASSMSELRYGYTF.

The genes are TRBV30 and TRBJ1-2; no reliable D call. V was shortened by 0 bases and J by 9 bases, with 11 bases between the two germline ends. The germline CDR1 and CDR2 sequences are GTSNPN and SVGIG (reference sequence). This CDR3 region has 12 residues. The chain's CDR3 is CAWSVAGGSYTF. CDR3 sequence (DNA): TGTGCCTGGAGTGTGGCAGGTGGTAGCTACACCTTC.

This chain joins TRBV6-5 and TRBJ2-3, with a tentative D call TRBD2 (5 bases). Trimming took 7 bases from V and 5 from J, leaving 13 bases between them. The CDR3 totals 13 residues. CDR1 and CDR2 from the germline V gene are MNHEY and SVGAGI. The DNA for the CDR3 is TGTGCCAGCACCCGGACTGCCGAAGATACGCAGTATTTT. It yields the protein CASTRTAEDTQYF.

V is TRBV29-1 and J is TRBJ2-3, with a possible D match to TRBD2 (6 bases). V was trimmed by 3 bases and J by 9 bases, leaving 16 bases between them. Germline values: CDR1 SQVTM, CDR2 ANQGSEA. This CDR3 is built from 13 residues. The CDR3 DNA reads TGCAGCGTTGAGGTGGGAGGTGGGGAGACGCAGTATTTT. Translating gives CSVEVGGGETQYF.

This rearrangement joins TRBV6-5 to TRBJ1-1, with D perhaps matching TRBD1 (6 bases). The CDR3 spans 14 residues. The ends were cut back, 5 bases at V and 6 bases at J, with 16 bases in the middle. CDR1 is MNHEY and CDR2 is SVGAGI in the germline V gene. The CDR3 spells CASSRAGDGAEAFF. CDR3 bases: TGTGCCAGCAGTCGGGCAGGGGACGGGGCTGAAGCTTTCTTT.

J is TRBJ2-5 and V is TRBV9; D perhaps matches TRBD2 (5 bases). The CDR3 consists of 16 residues. Germline V gene lookup returns CDR1 SGDLS and CDR2 YYNGEE. V was shortened by 0 bases and J by 2 bases, with 14 bases between the two germline ends. This CDR3 reads CASSVEMGRLQETQYF. The CDR3 DNA is TGTGCCAGCAGCGTAGAGATGGGGAGACTGCAAGAGACCCAGTACTTC.

The rearrangement joins TRBV11-2 to TRBJ2-3; D gene ambiguous. The ends were cut back, 5 bases at V and 1 base at J, with 16 bases in the middle. Germline CDR1 is SGHAT and CDR2 is FQNNGV. The CDR3 covers 16 residues. The DNA for the CDR3 is TGTGCCAGCAGCCGTCGGATAGCAGTAGGCACAGATACGCAGTATTTT. This gives the protein CASSRRIAVGTDTQYF. The complete variable domain, with remaining parts taken from reference TRBV11-2 and TRBJ2-3, reads EAGVAQSPRYKIIEKRQSVAFWCNPISGHATLYWYQQILGQGPKLLIQFQNNGVVDDSQLPKDRFSAERLKGVDSTLKIQPAKLEDSAVYLCASSRRIAVGTDTQYFGPGTRLTVL.

The chain has TRBV28 and TRBJ1-3, with 8 bases fitting TRBD1. Germline-derived CDR1 and CDR2 are MDHEN and SYDVKM. The J segment lost 6 bases and the V segment lost 6 bases, leaving 7 bases of the junction unmatched. The CDR3 is 14 residues long. The CDR3 DNA follows: TGTGCCAGCAGCCCAGGGGGCGCCGAAAACACCATATATTTT. Translation gives CASSPGGAENTIYF.

V usage is TRBV6-1 and J usage is TRBJ2-7; TRBD1 agrees at 7 bases. The germline CDR1 and CDR2 sequences are MNHNS and SASEGT. The CDR3 has 15 amino acids. Unmatched junction bases numbered 3, after V lost 1 base and J lost 0 bases. The CDR3 loop is CASSEVGDSSYEQYF. The CDR3 DNA reads TGTGCCAGCAGTGAAGTCGGGGACAGCTCCTACGAGCAGTACTTC.

This clone has just a few counts. The J gene is TRBJ2-2, the V gene TRBV7-3; D unresolved. The V and J ends lost 2 bases and 2 bases respectively, with 3 bases between them. This CDR3 has 13 residues. The germline V gene encodes CDR1 SGHTA and CDR2 FQGTGA. The CDR3 is CASSLLNTGELFF. The CDR3 nucleotides read TGTGCCAGCAGCTTATTAAACACCGGGGAGCTGTTTTTT.

The V gene is TRBV18, the J gene TRBJ2-7; TRBD2 matches 8 bases. Looked up from germline, CDR1 is KGHSH and CDR2 is LQKENI. The CDR3 contains 15 residues. The junction had 5 bases not matched to a gene; V was cut back by 2 bases and J by 2 bases. CDR3 in DNA: TGTGCCAGCTCACCAACCCGGGAGGGAACCTACGAGCAGTACTTC. Its protein is CASSPTREGTYEQYF.

This clone was recorded once. The chain links TRBV7-2 to TRBJ2-7; 7 positions agree with TRBD2. After removal of 1 base from V and 3 bases from J, the junction contained 3 bases not matched to a gene. The CDR3 spans 14 residues. Germline CDR1 SGHTA, CDR2 FQGNSA. The CDR3 nucleotides read TGTGCCAGCAGCTTAGAACGCGGGAGCTACGAGCAGTACTTC. Translation: CASSLERGSYEQYF.

The chain couples TRBV15 to TRBJ2-2; 8 bases match TRBD1. CDR1 LNHNV and CDR2 YYDKDF come from the germline V gene (reference sequence). V dropped 4 bases and J dropped 4; count of bases not matched to a gene: 11. The CDR3 is made up of 17 amino acids. This chain's CDR3 is CATSTDGQGGFTGELFF. DNA for the CDR3: TGTGCCACCAGCACGGACGGACAGGGTGGTTTCACCGGGGAGCTGTTTTTT.

The J gene is TRBJ1-5, the V gene TRBV6-6; 8 nucleotides agree with TRBD1. Germline assignment: CDR1 MNHNY and CDR2 SVGAGI (reference sequence). Trimming took 4 bases from V and 3 from J; bases not matched to a gene: 8. The length of the CDR3 is 16 residues. CDR3 region: CASSSRTGTTNQPQHF. As DNA, the CDR3 is TGTGCCAGCAGTTCCCGGACAGGGACGACCAATCAGCCCCAGCATTTT.

The rearrangement links TRBV27 to TRBJ2-5, with D tentatively TRBD1 (8 bases). Between the trimmed V and J ends, which lost 5 bases and 4 bases, there was a span of 14 bases. CDR3 length: 14 residues. Germline values: CDR1 MNHEY, CDR2 SMNVEV (reference sequence). CDR3 nucleotides: TGTGCCAGCAGTGACAGGGGAGGGGCAGAGACCCAGTACTTC. It codes for CASSDRGGAETQYF.

This chain's CDR3 is CASSQREGGGYEQYF. The CDR3 nucleotides are TGCGCCAGCAGCCAAAGGGAGGGAGGGGGATACGAGCAGTACTTC. V and J are TRBV4-1 and TRBJ2-7, with a possible D match to TRBD2 (7 bases). Germline V gene data show CDR1 as MGHRA and CDR2 as YSYEKL. V was cut by 2 bases and J by 4 bases, with 15 bases left in between. This CDR3 has 15 residues.

This clone appeared a single time. This chain links TRBV7-2 with TRBJ2-7, with 7 bases aligning to TRBD1. With 2 bases clipped from V and 2 bases from J, the junction kept 3 bases outside the gene matches. The V gene's germline CDR1 is SGHTA and CDR2 FQGNSA. This CDR3 comprises 14 residues. The CDR3 DNA sequence: TGTGCCAGCAGCTTAAACAGGGGCCCCTACGAGCAGTACTTC. Translating gives CASSLNRGPYEQYF.

The chain couples TRBV28 to TRBJ1-4; 8 bases map to TRBD1. V shed 6 bases, J shed 11 bases, and the junction held 5 bases outside the gene matches. The CDR3 is made up of 12 amino acids. From germline, CDR1 is MDHEN and CDR2 SYDVKM. The CDR3 region is CASSQTGAKLFF. CDR3 bases: TGTGCCAGCAGCCAGACAGGGGCGAAACTGTTTTTT.

DNA for the CDR3: TGCGCCAGCAGCCCGACTAGCGGGAGGGCTAATGAGCAGTTCTTC. This codes for CASSPTSGRANEQFF. The genes are TRBV4-1 and TRBJ2-1, with 14 bases aligning to TRBD2. V lost 4 bases to trimming and J lost 7 bases; unmatched junction nucleotides: 3. In germline, CDR1 is MGHRA, CDR2 YSYEKL. This CDR3 region has 15 residues.

The chain is built from TRBV4-1 and TRBJ1-1, with D possibly TRBD1 on 5 matching bases. CDR1 is MGHRA, CDR2 YSYEKL, per germline. The CDR3 is made up of 16 amino acids. Trimming removed 0 bases at V and 0 bases at J, with 11 bases between. CDR3 amino acids: CASSQDRPGVNTEAFF. The CDR3 DNA reads TGCGCCAGCAGCCAAGATCGCCCGGGGGTGAACACTGAAGCTTTCTTT.

The chain carries TRBV12-3 or TRBV12-4 and TRBJ1-5; D is unclear. V shed 6 bases and J shed 2 bases, with 8 bases lying between them. The CDR3 is made up of 13 amino acids. CDR3 nucleotide sequence: TGTGCCAGCAGACTATATGGCAATCAGCCCCAGCATTTT. It specifies CASRLYGNQPQHF.

This chain joins TRBV27 and TRBJ2-4; perhaps TRBD2 as D (7 bases). Trimming shortened V by 10 bases and J by 0 bases, and 19 bases separated the two germline ends. The germline V gene has CDR1 MNHEY and CDR2 SMNVEV (reference sequence). CDR3 size: 16 residues. The CDR3 DNA follows: TGTGCCAACTCGAATGGGGGGGCGGGAGCCAAAAACATTCAGTACTTC. Its protein is CANSNGGAGAKNIQYF.

The chain has TRBV6-6 and TRBJ2-2; 8 positions match TRBD2. CDR3 length equals 15 residues. Trimming took 5 bases from V and 7 from J; bases not matched to a gene: 9. The germline gives CDR1 MNHNY, CDR2 SVGAGI (reference sequence). The CDR3 region is CASSPPGGAFGELFF. The CDR3, as DNA: TGTGCCAGCAGTCCCCCGGGGGGGGCATTCGGGGAGCTGTTTTTT.

The genes are TRBV24-1 and TRBJ2-2; 10 bases align to TRBD1. Germline V gene sequence: CDR1 KGHDR, CDR2 SFDVKD. The ends lost 3 bases at V and 5 bases at J; junction bases unmatched: 5. The CDR3 is 16 residues long. The CDR3 sequence is CATSDPGTGETGELFF. The CDR3 nucleotides are TGTGCCACCAGTGATCCGGGGACAGGGGAGACCGGGGAGCTGTTTTTT.

The chain recombines TRBV28 with TRBJ1-3; a possible D gene is TRBD1 (6 bases). Trimming removed 10 bases from V and 0 bases from J, with 10 bases in between. The CDR3 length is 13 residues. Germline V gene sequence: CDR1 MDHEN, CDR2 SYDVKM. CDR3 region: CATQGFSGNTIYF. DNA of the CDR3: TGTGCCACCCAGGGGTTCTCTGGAAACACCATATATTTT.